This TCR beta chain was identified during a study of early T cells in non-severe SARS-CoV-2 infection. Looking at the study overall: Sequencing targeted bulk RNA from unsorted whole blood, leaving chains unpaired. Broader study findings: Comparison of clonotypes with VDJdb favored anti-spike CD8 responses while missing private and CD4 specificities.

Attachment of unique molecular identifiers to individual cDNA molecules was performed. TCRdb redid the calling of the 5' RACE reads with MiXCR, one entry per CDR3 protein. The table lists about 30,000 distinct CDR3 sequences, 5.8% of them singletons. This clonotype was counted a few times. Antigen specificity is unknown. Germline V gene lookup returns CDR1 SGHTA and CDR2 FQGNSA. V gave up 3 bases and J gave up 1 base, with 6 bases separating them. The length of the CDR3 is 13 residues. This sequence joins TRBV7-2 and TRBJ1-1; D gene unclear. Material for sequencing was whole blood. The clonotype comes from an adult who was a healthcare worker with PCR-confirmed SARS-CoV-2 infection or an uninfected control (not recorded which). The CDR3 loop reads CASSFTGNTEAFF. DNA of the CDR3: TGTGCCAGCAGCTTTACCGGGAACACTGAAGCTTTCTTT.